This TCR beta chain was recovered during a study of identical twins. CDR3 length: 15 residues. Trimming cost V 5 bases and J 4 bases; bases outside gene matches: 3. Looked up from germline, CDR1 is LNHDA and CDR2 is SQIVND (reference sequence). A universal primer binding site was introduced by template switching. The final cDNA contained unique molecular identifiers. From the 5' RACE reads, TCRdb called clonotypes with MiXCR, one entry per CDR3 protein. Of fewer than 20,000 distinct CDR3 sequences listed, roughly 70% were seen once; the top ten hold approximately 6%. Sequenced material: memory (CD45RO+) T cells sorted from blood. The chain carries TRBV19 and TRBJ2-5; the match to TRBD2 covers 14 bases. The TCR sequence derives from a woman between 18 and 30 years old in good health. This table probably holds off-target reads from a library built for another chain. The DNA of the CDR3 is TGTGCCAGTAGTCTGGGACTAGCGGGAGTAGAGACCCAGTACTTC. Protein: CASSLGLAGVETQYF.